This TCR beta chain was captured in a study of Ad26.COV2.S vaccination and SARS-CoV-2 variants. Study-level background: Participants got Ad26.COV2.S intramuscularly, once or twice 56 days apart. Study conclusions and caveats: Reportedly, after vaccination the spike-specific CD8+ and CD4+ T cell responses displayed substantial breadth.

About this clone: The antigen remains unidentified.

V was cut by 7 bases and J by 4 bases, with 22 bases left in between. This CDR3 has 17 amino acids. Germline V lookup: CDR1 LNHDA, CDR2 SQIVND (reference sequence). Treatment reported: 15 to 20 received Ad26.COV2.S at low or high dose, single or two shots; about 5 received placebo; per-sample allocation not given. Day 63 after the first injection of vaccine or placebo was the sampling time. Sequencing used immunoSEQ multiplex PCR; TCRdb keeps in-frame clones, though not all of them. The sample lists over 250,000 clones, about 87% seen once, with 3% to 4% in the top ten. This chain connects TRBV19 to TRBJ1-4; D perhaps matches TRBD1 (5 bases). This receptor was taken from a person aged 18-60 years who received the Ad26.COV2.S COVID-19 vaccine or a placebo. The sample consisted of peripheral blood, taken in a trial of Ad26.COV2.S vaccine versus placebo. DNA for the CDR3: TGTGCCAGTACTACTGTGCAGGGAAGGTCCGGTAATGAAAAACTGTTTTTT. The encoded protein is CASTTVQGRSGNEKLFF.